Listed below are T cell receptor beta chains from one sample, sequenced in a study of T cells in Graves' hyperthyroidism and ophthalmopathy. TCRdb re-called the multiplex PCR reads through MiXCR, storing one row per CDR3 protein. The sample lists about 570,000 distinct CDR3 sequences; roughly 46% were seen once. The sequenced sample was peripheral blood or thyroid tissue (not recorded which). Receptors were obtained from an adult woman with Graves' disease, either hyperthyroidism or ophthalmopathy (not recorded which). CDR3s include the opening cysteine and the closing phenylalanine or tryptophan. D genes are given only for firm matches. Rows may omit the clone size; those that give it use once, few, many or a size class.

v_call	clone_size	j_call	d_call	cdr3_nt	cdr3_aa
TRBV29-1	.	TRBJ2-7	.	TGCAGCGTCCAGAAGAGTAGCTCCTACGAGCAGTACTTC	CSVQKSSSYEQYF
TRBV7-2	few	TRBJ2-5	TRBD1	TGTGCCAGCAGCGTCAGGGGGCGCTGGGAGACCCAGTACTTC	CASSVRGRWETQYF
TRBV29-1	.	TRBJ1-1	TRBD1	TGCAGCGTTCGTCTGAGATTACAGGGGGCTGAAGCTTTCTTT	CSVRLRLQGAEAFF
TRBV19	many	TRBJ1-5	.	TGTGCCAGTAGCATACCGACCGGGTCCCGGTGGGGTCAGCCCCAGCATTTT	CASSIPTGSRWGQPQHF
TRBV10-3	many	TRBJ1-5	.	TGTGCCATCAGTGACGGGGGGCCCAATCAGCCCCAGCATTTT	CAISDGGPNQPQHF
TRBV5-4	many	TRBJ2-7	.	TGTGCCAGCAGCTTGGGGCGGCAATCCTACGAGCAGTACTTC	CASSLGRQSYEQYF
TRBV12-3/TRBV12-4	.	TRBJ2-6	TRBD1	TGTGCCAGCAGTGGACAGGAAGGGGCCAACGTCCTGACTTTC	CASSGQEGANVLTF
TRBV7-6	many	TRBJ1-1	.	TGTGCCAGCAGCTTAATACTTAACATGAACACTGAAGCTTTCTTT	CASSLILNMNTEAFF
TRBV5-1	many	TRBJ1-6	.	TGCGCCAGCAGCTTCGGAGCGGATTCACCCCTCCACTTT	CASSFGADSPLHF
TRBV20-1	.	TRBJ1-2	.	TGCAGTGCTATCGGGGGCGGGACGGAACGTGGCTACACCTTC	CSAIGGGTERGYTF
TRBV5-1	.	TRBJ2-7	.	TGCGCCAGCAGCGAGAGCCATGGGAACGAGCAGTACTTC	CASSESHGNEQYF
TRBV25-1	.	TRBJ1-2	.	TGTGCCAGCAGCCTCGACGGAGAGCGGGGCTACACCTTC	CASSLDGERGYTF
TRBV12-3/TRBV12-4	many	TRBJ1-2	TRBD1	TGTGCCAGCAGTGGAGACCGGGACAGGGGTCACTATGGCTACACCTTC	CASSGDRDRGHYGYTF
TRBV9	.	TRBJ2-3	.	TGTGCCAGCAGCGTAGCCCACGAAACAGATACGCAGTATTTT	CASSVAHETDTQYF
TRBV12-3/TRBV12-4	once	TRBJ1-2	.	TGTGCCAGCATCCAGGGCGGGGGGCCCTATGGCTACACCTTC	CASIQGGGPYGYTF
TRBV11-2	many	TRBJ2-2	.	TGTGCCAGCAGCCCACCTCGTCCCGGGGAGCTGTTTTTT	CASSPPRPGELFF
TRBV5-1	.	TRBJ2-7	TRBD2	TGCGCCAGCAGCTTTGCAGCGGGATCCTACGAGCAGTACTTC	CASSFAAGSYEQYF
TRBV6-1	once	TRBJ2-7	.	TGTGCCACCCGAGACAGGTTTGGTACTTTCTACTACGAGCAGTACTTC	CATRDRFGTFYYEQYF
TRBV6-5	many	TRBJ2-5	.	TGTGCCAGCACCTCCGGGACACAACACGCAGAGACCCAGTACTTC	CASTSGTQHAETQYF
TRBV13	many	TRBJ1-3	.	TGTGCCAGCAGCTTCTCCAGGGCTGGAAACACCATATATTTT	CASSFSRAGNTIYF
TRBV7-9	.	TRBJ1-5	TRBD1	TGTGCCAGCAGCGACACAGGGGACGGCAATCAGCCCCAGCATTTT	CASSDTGDGNQPQHF
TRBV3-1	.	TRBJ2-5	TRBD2	TGTGCCAGCAGCCTGCTAGCGGGAGTGAGAGAGACCCAGTACTTC	CASSLLAGVRETQYF
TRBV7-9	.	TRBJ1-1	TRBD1	TGTGCCAGCAGCTTAGCCGTCGACAGGGGCAAGAACACTGAAGCTTTCTTT	CASSLAVDRGKNTEAFF
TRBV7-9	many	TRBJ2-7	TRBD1	TGTGCCAGCAGCTTTGACAGGGGGTCCTACGAGCAGTACTTC	CASSFDRGSYEQYF
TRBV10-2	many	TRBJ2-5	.	TGCGCCAGCAGTCTTAGTGGACAAGAGACCCAGTACTTC	CASSLSGQETQYF
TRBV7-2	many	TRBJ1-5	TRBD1	TGTGCCAGCAGTATTGGACAGGGGGCGTTTCAGCCCCAGCATTTT	CASSIGQGAFQPQHF
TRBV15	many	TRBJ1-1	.	TGTGCCACCTCCCCCCGGGTGAACACTGAAGCTTTCTTT	CATSPRVNTEAFF
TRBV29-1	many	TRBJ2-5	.	TGCAGCGTTGCTATGGGGCAAGAGACCCAGTACTTC	CSVAMGQETQYF
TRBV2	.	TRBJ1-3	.	TGTGCCGGACAAGAGTCCTCTGGAAACACCATATATTTT	CAGQESSGNTIYF
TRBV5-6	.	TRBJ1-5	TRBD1	TGTGCCAGTGCCGGGACAGGGGGAAATCAGCCCCAGCATTTT	CASAGTGGNQPQHF
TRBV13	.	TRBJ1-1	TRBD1	TGTGCCACCAGCAGGGGCCGGACAGGGAGAACTGAAGCTTTCTTT	CATSRGRTGRTEAFF
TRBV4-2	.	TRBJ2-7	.	TGTGCCAGCAGCCCAGATCCGAGCAGGGGCGAGCAGTACTTC	CASSPDPSRGEQYF
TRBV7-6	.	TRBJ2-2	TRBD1	TGTGCCAGCAGCACGGACAGGCTACCCGGGGAGCTGTTTTTT	CASSTDRLPGELFF
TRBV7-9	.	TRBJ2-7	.	TGTGCCAGCAGCCCGGAACACACCGGCGAGCAGTACTTC	CASSPEHTGEQYF
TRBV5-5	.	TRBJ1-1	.	TGTGCCAGCAGCTTGGGGCCGCAACTAGACACTGAAGCTTTCTTT	CASSLGPQLDTEAFF
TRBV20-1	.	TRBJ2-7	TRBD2	TGCAGTGCCGGGAGGGGAGCGGGACCCAGTCCTTACGAGCAGTACTTC	CSAGRGAGPSPYEQYF
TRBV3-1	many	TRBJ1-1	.	TGTGCCAGCAGCCAACTTTCGAACACTGAAGCTTTCTTT	CASSQLSNTEAFF
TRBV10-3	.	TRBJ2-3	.	TGTGCCATCAGTGTGCCCCTCACAGATACGCAGTATTTT	CAISVPLTDTQYF
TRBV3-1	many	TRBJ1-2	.	TGTGCCAGCAGCCAAGATAGCGGGGGAAGGGGCTACACCTTC	CASSQDSGGRGYTF
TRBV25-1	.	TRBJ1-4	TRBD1	TGTGCCAGCAGTGCCTCGGACAGGGTTGAAAAACTGTTTTTT	CASSASDRVEKLFF
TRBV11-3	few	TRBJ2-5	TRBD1	TGTGCCAGCAGCCTAGGACAGGGAGGCAGGCCGGAGACCCAGTACTTC	CASSLGQGGRPETQYF
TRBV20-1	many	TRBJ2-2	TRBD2	TGCAGTGCTAGAGAGGGACTAGACACCGGGGAGCTGTTTTTT	CSAREGLDTGELFF